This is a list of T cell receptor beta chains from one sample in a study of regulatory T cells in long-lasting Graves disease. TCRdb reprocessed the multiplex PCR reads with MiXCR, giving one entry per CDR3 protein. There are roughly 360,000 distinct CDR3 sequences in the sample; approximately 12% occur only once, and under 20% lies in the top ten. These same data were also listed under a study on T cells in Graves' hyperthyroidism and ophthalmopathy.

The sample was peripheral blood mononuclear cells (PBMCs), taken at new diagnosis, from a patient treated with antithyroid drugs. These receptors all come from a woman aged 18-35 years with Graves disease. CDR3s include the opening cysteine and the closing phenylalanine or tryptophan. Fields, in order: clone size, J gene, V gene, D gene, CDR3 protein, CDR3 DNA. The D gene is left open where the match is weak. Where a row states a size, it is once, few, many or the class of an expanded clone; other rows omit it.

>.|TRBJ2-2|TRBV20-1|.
CSAWVPGELFF
TGCAGTGCTTGGGTTCCCGGGGAGCTGTTTTTT
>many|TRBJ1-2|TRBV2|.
CASWETADGYTF
TGTGCCAGCTGGGAAACCGCTGATGGCTACACCTTC
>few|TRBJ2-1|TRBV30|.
CAWSGSWNEQFF
TGTGCCTGGAGTGGGTCTTGGAATGAGCAGTTCTTC
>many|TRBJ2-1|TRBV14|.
CATLSPGSSYNEQFF
TGTGCCACCTTATCACCAGGTAGCTCCTACAATGAGCAGTTCTTC
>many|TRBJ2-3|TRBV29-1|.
CSVDFQGGTDTQYF
TGCAGCGTTGACTTTCAAGGCGGCACAGATACGCAGTATTTT
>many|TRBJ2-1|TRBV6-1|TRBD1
CASSHLKQGKDEQFF
TGTGCCAGCAGCCATTTAAAACAGGGGAAGGATGAGCAGTTCTTC
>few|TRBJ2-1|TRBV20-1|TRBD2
CSARSSGGPSGYNEQFF
TGCAGTGCTAGGTCTAGCGGGGGGCCTTCTGGCTACAATGAGCAGTTCTTC
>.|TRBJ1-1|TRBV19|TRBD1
CASSIWGQGFTEAFF
TGTGCCAGTAGTATTTGGGGACAGGGGTTCACTGAAGCTTTCTTT
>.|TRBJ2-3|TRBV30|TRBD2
CAWMSGSLKDTQYF
TGTGCCTGGATGAGCGGGAGTTTGAAAGATACGCAGTATTTT
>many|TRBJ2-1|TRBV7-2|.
CASSSEGSSYNEQFF
TGTGCCAGCAGTTCGGAGGGGAGCTCCTACAATGAGCAGTTCTTC
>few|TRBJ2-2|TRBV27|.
CASSFDLQNTGELFF
TGTGCCAGCAGTTTCGACCTACAGAACACCGGGGAGCTGTTTTTT
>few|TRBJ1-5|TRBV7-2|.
CASSRDTNQPQHF
TGTGCCAGCAGCCGGGACACTAATCAGCCCCAGCATTTT
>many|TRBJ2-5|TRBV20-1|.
CSAGQETQYF
TGCAGTGCTGGGCAAGAGACCCAGTACTTC
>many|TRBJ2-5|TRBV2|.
CASQGTRETQYF
TGTGCCAGCCAGGGGACGCGGGAGACCCAGTACTTC
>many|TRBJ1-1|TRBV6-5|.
CASSYSPPTDTEAFF
TGTGCCAGCAGTTACTCCCCACCAACCGACACTGAAGCTTTCTTT
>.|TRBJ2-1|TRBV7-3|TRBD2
CASSFGLAGGDNEQFF
TGTGCCAGCAGCTTCGGGCTAGCGGGAGGGGACAATGAGCAGTTCTTC
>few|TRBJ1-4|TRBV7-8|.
CASSFLGVWKTNEKLFF
TGTGCCAGCAGCTTTTTGGGGGTGTGGAAAACTAATGAAAAACTGTTTTTT
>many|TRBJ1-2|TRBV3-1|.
CASSPTVNPIYGYTF
TGTGCCAGCAGCCCGACAGTAAACCCCATCTATGGCTACACCTTC
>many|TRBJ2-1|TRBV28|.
CASSLEQLVSKQFF
TGTGCCAGCAGTTTAGAACAGCTGGTTAGTAAGCAGTTCTTC
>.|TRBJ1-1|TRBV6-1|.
CACSPAWYTEAFF
TGTGCCTGTTCCCCGGCCTGGTACACTGAAGCTTTCTTT
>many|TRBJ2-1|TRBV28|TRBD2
CASSLSGRGNEQFF
TGTGCCAGCAGTTTGTCGGGGAGGGGCAATGAGCAGTTCTTC
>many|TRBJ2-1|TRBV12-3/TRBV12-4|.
CASSSRDSPLTEQFF
TGTGCCAGCAGTTCCCGGGACTCCCCTCTTACGGAGCAGTTCTTC
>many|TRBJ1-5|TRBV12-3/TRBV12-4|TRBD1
CASSFLTGGIQPQHF
TGTGCCAGCAGTTTTTTAACAGGGGGGATTCAGCCCCAGCATTTT
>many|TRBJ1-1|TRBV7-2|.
CASSQYQFDGSNTEAFF
TGTGCCAGCAGCCAATATCAATTCGATGGCAGCAACACTGAAGCTTTCTTT
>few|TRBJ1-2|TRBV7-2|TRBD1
CASSLGGQGWRGYTF
TGTGCCAGCAGCTTAGGAGGACAGGGCTGGCGTGGCTACACCTTC
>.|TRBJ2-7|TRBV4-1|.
CASSHHPGERFPRFEQYF
TGCGCCAGCAGCCACCACCCCGGGGAGCGCTTTCCGAGGTTCGAGCAGTACTTC
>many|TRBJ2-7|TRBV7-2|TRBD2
CASSLELAAYEQYF
TGTGCCAGCAGCTTGGAGCTAGCGGCCTACGAGCAGTACTTC
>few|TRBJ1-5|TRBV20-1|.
CSARTARDGGSQPQHF
TGCAGTGCTAGAACGGCCCGGGACGGTGGGAGTCAGCCCCAGCATTTT
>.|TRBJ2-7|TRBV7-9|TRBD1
CASTTGQAIYEQYF
TGTGCCAGCACGACGGGACAGGCAATCTACGAGCAGTACTTC
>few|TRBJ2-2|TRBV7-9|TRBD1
CASSLKNRGQNTGELFF
TGTGCCAGCAGCTTAAAGAACAGGGGACAGAACACCGGGGAGCTGTTTTTT
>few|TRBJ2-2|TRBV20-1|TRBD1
CSAATGTGVLELFF
TGCAGTGCTGCTACCGGGACAGGGGTATTGGAGCTGTTTTTT
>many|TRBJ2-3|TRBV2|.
CASSKLTITDTQYF
TGTGCCAGCAGTAAACTTACTATCACAGATACGCAGTATTTT
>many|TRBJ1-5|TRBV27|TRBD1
CASSLRTGFQPQHF
TGTGCCAGCAGTTTACGGACAGGCTTTCAGCCCCAGCATTTT
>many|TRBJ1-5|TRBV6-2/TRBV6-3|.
CASSIRGYSNQPQHF
TGTGCCAGCAGTATCAGGGGATATAGCAATCAGCCCCAGCATTTT
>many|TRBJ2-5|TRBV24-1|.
CATSDLGRNQETQYF
TGTGCCACCAGTGATTTGGGCAGGAACCAAGAGACCCAGTACTTC
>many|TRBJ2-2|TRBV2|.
CASSEAPGNTGELFF
TGTGCCAGCAGTGAAGCGCCAGGGAACACCGGGGAGCTGTTTTTT
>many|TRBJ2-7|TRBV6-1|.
CASSEAWSWAYEQYF
TGTGCCAGCAGTGAAGCATGGTCTTGGGCGTACGAGCAGTACTTC
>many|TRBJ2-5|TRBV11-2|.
CASSTSGIQETQYF
TGTGCCAGCAGCACCTCAGGGATCCAAGAGACCCAGTACTTC
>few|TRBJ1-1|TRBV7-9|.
CASSLVANSGAFF
TGTGCCAGCAGCTTAGTTGCTAACTCAGGGGCTTTCTTT